The clone carrying this T cell receptor beta chain was recorded many times. Its antigen is unknown. CDR3 length equals 15 residues. Per germline, CDR1 SEHNR and CDR2 FQNEAQ (reference sequence). V trimming: 0 bases; J trimming: 4 bases; junction bases outside the gene matches: 3. The data stem from a study of T-cell reconstitution after alpha-beta-depleted transplantation in children. The TCRbeta library was prepared with unique molecular identifiers. TCRdb reprocessed the PCR reads with MiXCR, giving one entry per CDR3 protein. This table holds hundreds of thousands of distinct CDR3 sequences, 10% to 15% found once. Study conclusions and caveats: Surviving recipient cells, namely T cells and thymic progenitors, were the source of high day-60 TCRbeta diversity in some patients.

The material was PBMCs, mostly from graft donor cells, obtained 360 days after TCRalphabeta/CD19-depleted stem cell transplant. The J gene is TRBJ1-3, the V gene TRBV7-9; 7 bases are shared with TRBD1. The TCR was taken from a male patient between 10 and 17 years old who had a stem cell transplant for acute myeloid leukemia, so the T cells may come from the graft donor. The CDR3 loop is CASSLAQGYGNTIYF. CDR3 in DNA: TGTGCCAGCAGCTTAGCACAGGGGTACGGAAACACCATATATTTT.